This T cell receptor (beta chain) was profiled in a study of blood T cell repertoires in COVID-19 (dated by TCRdb to about 2020). Study-level background: Collaborator samples came from the United States, Italy and Spain and covered acute and convalescent phases of COVID-19. The repertoires were made available in a free public database intended to serve as a resource for research on the immune response to SARS-CoV-2. The samples were drawn from two sources: the first 160 participants of the ongoing ImmuneRACE study, and 950 to 1,500 subjects contributed by 6 global collaborators. The dataset comprised deeply sampled blood TCRbeta repertoires from subjects exposed to, actively infected with, or recovered from COVID-19. HLA class I and class II types, where available, came from metadata supplied by the sample provider rather than from assay-based typing. Sample metadata almost always included a de-identified subject ID, COVID-19 status, age in years and sex. The material from the prospective study consisted of cDNA or gDNA derived from T cells, B-cell-depleted T cells, or PBMCs. Findings and caveats that apply to the study as a whole: Clinical and demographic metadata were provided uncurated, with the amount varying by source and participant.

As to this clone: No antigen is known for it. No much larger clone exists at a distance of one base, and base qualities are not known.

In the prospective study, participants were 18 to 89 years old, resided in about two dozen geographic areas of the United States, and were enrolled through a virtual design. Cohort assignment in the prospective study relied on participant-reported clinical history from a screening survey and a study questionnaire. For ImmuneRACE Cohort 3, a participant was defined as recovered based on two consecutive negative NP/OP PCR tests, clearance by a healthcare professional, or resolution of symptoms. Each participant in the prospective study had whole blood, serum and a nasopharyngeal or oropharyngeal swab collected by mobile phlebotomists. Over an approximately 2-month period, participants in the prospective study had the option of providing additional blood draws and questionnaires. Before DNA extraction, prospective study blood samples were shipped either frozen or at room temperature. At the junction V is shortened by 0 bases and J by 6 bases, with 13 bases in between. The CDR3 goes from the cysteine to the phenylalanine over 15 residues. The sequence is cut down to CDR3 DNA, 45 bases in frame from base 1. The germline V gene (reference sequence) yields MNHEY for CDR1 and SMNVEV for CDR2.

TCRbeta CDR3 regions were amplified from genomic DNA by means of the immunoSEQ Assay, a bias-controlled multiplex PCR. Under the source paper's analysis protocol: The number of nucleated cells in each sample was estimated by amplification of reference gene primers within the assay. To quantify the absolute abundance of each unique TCRbeta CDR3 rearrangement, sequence reads were collapsed and filtered. For each sample, productive Simpson clonality was calculated as the square root of Simpson's diversity index over productive rearrangements. The table comes from immuneACCESS by way of TCRdb, which keeps in-frame sequences with V and J called. Part of the clones is missing from these tables; in studies checked, under half for an unresolved V gene and the rest for unknown reasons. D and trimming were read from the DNA, whereas the V and J calls and clone size are those reported in that table. This sample is represented by about 320,000 clones; 88% of them were singletons. The ten largest clonotypes hold around 5% of the sample.

The material sequenced was PBMCs or T cells enriched from blood (not recorded which). Here the chain combines TRBV27 and TRBJ2-3, with TRBD1 as a weak D call on 5 bases. This sequence originates from a man in his thirties or forties who had recovered from COVID-19. The sequenced DNA is TGTGCCAGCAGTTTATCGGGCAGGGTGTGGGATACGCAGTATTTT. This codes for CASSLSGRVWDTQYF.